These 14 T cell receptor beta chains share one sample of origin, sequenced in a study of shared clonotypes between healthy human individuals. CD45RO-negative CD8 cells positively selected for CCR7 made up the naive population, which excluded terminally differentiated effector memory CD45RA+ cells. Clones were sequenced by immunoSEQ multiplex PCR, and TCRdb holds only the in-frame ones, with some missing. The data show around 1,900,000 clones, approximately 92% seen once. The source material was naive CD8+ T cells from PBMCs. The receptors come from a young man in good health. Some clones in this sample may be carry-over from other donors' samples.

This clone appeared once. This chain joins TRBV2 and TRBJ2-3; perhaps TRBD1 as D (6 bases). Germline V gene lookup returns CDR1 SNHLY and CDR2 FYNNEI. V lost 6 bases and J lost 3, with 25 bases in between. The CDR3 consists of 18 residues. CDR3 protein: CASRVVGPGVQYTDTQYF. CDR3 in DNA: TGTGCCAGCAGAGTGGTAGGGCCAGGGGTTCAGTATACAGATACGCAGTATTTT.

V usage is TRBV19 and J usage is TRBJ1-1, with no clear D. The CDR3 is 16 amino acids. V was trimmed by 0 bases and J by 1 base, leaving 12 bases between them. Germline values: CDR1 LNHDA, CDR2 SQIVND (reference sequence). This CDR3 reads CASSIDLDSPNTEAFF. CDR3 nucleotides: TGTGCCAGTAGTATAGATCTAGACTCACCGAACACTGAAGCTTTCTTT.

The chain has TRBV10-3 and TRBJ2-3, with D tentatively TRBD1 or TRBD2 (5 bases each). Deletions cut 4 bases from V and 3 bases from J, with 17 bases between. The CDR3 has 16 residues. In germline, CDR1 is ENHRY, CDR2 SYGVKD. CDR3 sequence (DNA): TGTGCCATCAGTGGCCCCTTTGGGGGAGAAACAGATACGCAGTATTTT. Its translation is CAISGPFGGETDTQYF.

The rearrangement joins TRBV7-9 to TRBJ1-2; 9 nucleotides match TRBD1. Trimming took 0 bases from V and 8 from J; bases not matched to a gene: 4. The CDR3 totals 14 residues. CDR1 and CDR2 (germline): SEHNR, FQNEAQ (reference sequence). CDR3 nucleotides: TGTGCCAGCAGCTTAGCCACAGGGGGCCGCGGCTACACCTTC. This translates into CASSLATGGRGYTF.

This chain joins TRBV9 and TRBJ2-3, with D hard to call. Germline CDR1 and CDR2: SGDLS and YYNGEE. The ends were cut back, 0 bases at V and 7 bases at J, with 12 bases in the middle. The CDR3 consists of 14 residues. The CDR3 is CASSVGSRSYTQYF. DNA for the CDR3: TGTGCCAGCAGCGTAGGGTCCCGCTCATATACGCAGTATTTT.

The chain couples TRBV27 to TRBJ2-7; 7 bases are shared with TRBD1. Germline lookup yields CDR1 MNHEY and CDR2 SMNVEV (reference sequence). V shed 4 bases, J shed 0 bases, and the junction held 9 bases outside the gene matches. The CDR3 runs to 16 residues. CDR3 loop: CASSSSTGPLSYEQYF. The CDR3 DNA reads TGTGCCAGCAGTTCATCGACAGGGCCCCTCTCCTACGAGCAGTACTTC.

V is TRBV28 and J is TRBJ1-2; tentatively, D is TRBD1 (6 bases). The germline gives CDR1 MDHEN, CDR2 SYDVKM. V shed 5 bases and J shed 4 bases, with 14 bases lying between them. There are 14 residues in the CDR3. The CDR3 DNA follows: TGTGCCAGCAGTATACAACAGGGTTTCTATGGCTACACCTTC. Its translation is CASSIQQGFYGYTF.

The chain couples TRBV6-5 to TRBJ1-4; D remains ambiguous. Trimming removed 3 bases from V and 8 bases from J, with 13 bases in between. This CDR3 spans 14 amino acids. Germline V CDR1 and CDR2: MNHEY, SVGAGI. The DNA for the CDR3 is TGTGCCAGCAGTTATGAGGGCACCGAGGAAAAACTGTTTTTT. Its translation is CASSYEGTEEKLFF.

The rearrangement uses TRBV27 and TRBJ2-2; maybe TRBD1 (6 bases). The V gene lost 5 bases and the J gene lost 0 bases, with 22 bases spanning the gap. CDR3 length: 19 residues. Germline V gives CDR1 MNHEY, CDR2 SMNVEV (reference sequence). This CDR3 reads CASSPYPLWTDTNTGELFF. DNA for the CDR3: TGTGCCAGCAGTCCATACCCCCTGTGGACAGACACGAACACCGGGGAGCTGTTTTTT.

The gene calls are TRBV9 and TRBJ2-4; 8 positions agree with TRBD1. Unmatched junction bases numbered 7, after V lost 2 bases and J lost 0 bases. The CDR3 totals 17 residues. Germline V gene data show CDR1 as SGDLS and CDR2 as YYNGEE. The CDR3 DNA reads TGTGCCAGCAGCGTGGGGACAGGCGATCTAGCCAAAAACATTCAGTACTTC. Its translation: CASSVGTGDLAKNIQYF. The variable domain in full, with the rest retrieved from reference TRBV9 and TRBJ2-4, is DSGVTQTPKHLITATGQRVTLRCSPRSGDLSVYWYQQSLDQGLQFLIQYYNGEERAKGNILERFSAQQFPDLHSELNLSSLELGDSALYFCASSVGTGDLAKNIQYFGAGTRLSVL.

In nucleotides, the CDR3 is TGTGCCACCGCCGGGACAGGGTCAGATACGCAGTATTTT. As protein: CATAGTGSDTQYF. The V call is TRBV15, the J call TRBJ2-3, with 9 positions matching TRBD1. The CDR3 covers 13 residues. The J segment lost 4 bases and the V segment lost 8 bases, leaving 4 bases of the junction unmatched. Germline CDR1 is LNHNV and CDR2 is YYDKDF (reference sequence).

The chain uses TRBV28 and TRBJ2-3, with a weak D call TRBD2 (5 bases). V lost 6 bases, J lost 0 bases, and 13 bases lay in between. In germline, CDR1 is MDHEN, CDR2 SYDVKM. The CDR3 spans 15 residues. The CDR3: CASRPLGPSTDTQYF. DNA for the CDR3: TGTGCCAGCAGACCACTAGGTCCTAGCACAGATACGCAGTATTTT.

The V and J genes are TRBV28 and TRBJ1-4; 8 bases match TRBD1. The germline V gene has CDR1 MDHEN and CDR2 SYDVKM. J was trimmed by 6 bases and V by 6 bases; bases with no gene match: 9. The CDR3 extends over 15 amino acids. The CDR3 region has the DNA TGTGCCAGCAGAGCCCCCACAGGGGGTTATGAAAAACTGTTTTTT. Protein: CASRAPTGGYEKLFF. Looking up the rest from reference TRBV28 and TRBJ1-4 gives the full variable domain: DVKVTQSSRYLVKRTGEKVFLECVQDMDHENMFWYRQDPGLGLRLIYFSYDVKMKEKGDIPEGYSVSREKKERFSLILESASTNQTSMYLCASRAPTGGYEKLFFGSGTQLSVL.

The rearrangement links TRBV28 to TRBJ1-1; D unresolved. Looked up from germline, CDR1 is MDHEN and CDR2 is SYDVKM. V gave up 4 bases and J gave up 8 bases, with 20 bases separating them. The CDR3 extends over 15 amino acids. CDR3 residues: CASSSARKMLMEAFF. Written as DNA, the CDR3 is TGTGCCAGCAGTTCCGCCCGTAAGATGCTCATGGAAGCTTTCTTT.